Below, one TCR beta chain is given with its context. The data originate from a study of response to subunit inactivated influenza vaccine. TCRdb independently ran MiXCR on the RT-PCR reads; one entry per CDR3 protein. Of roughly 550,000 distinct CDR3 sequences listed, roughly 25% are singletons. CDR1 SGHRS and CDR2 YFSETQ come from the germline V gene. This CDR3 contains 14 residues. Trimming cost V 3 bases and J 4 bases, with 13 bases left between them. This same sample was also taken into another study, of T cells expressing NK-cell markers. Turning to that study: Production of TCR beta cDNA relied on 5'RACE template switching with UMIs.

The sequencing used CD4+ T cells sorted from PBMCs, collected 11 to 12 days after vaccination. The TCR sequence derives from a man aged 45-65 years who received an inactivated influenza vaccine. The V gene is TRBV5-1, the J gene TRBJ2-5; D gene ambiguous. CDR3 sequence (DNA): TGCGCCAGCAGCTCGGTTCTTGGACGAGAGACCCAGTACTTC. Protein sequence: CASSSVLGRETQYF.